A single sample is the source of the 31 T cell receptor beta chains below, sequenced in a study of T cell repertoires in cytomegalovirus infection. No antigen is known for these receptors. TCRdb fed the reads into MiXCR, producing one record per CDR3 protein. The profile shows around 750,000 distinct CDR3 sequences, less than 35% of them singletons. Sequences were derived from cultured CD8+ T cells from PBMCs, sampled from culture after CMV antigen stimulation. The receptors derive from a human donor in good health (CMV status not recorded). Some clones in this sample may be carry-over from other donors' samples.

As concerns this clonotype: One junction end disagrees with the germline gene, perhaps due to a read error. The chain uses TRBV10-2 and TRBJ1-2, with D perhaps TRBD1 (6 bases). CDR1 is WSHSY and CDR2 is SAAADI in the germline V gene. CDR3 size: 13 residues. As DNA, the CDR3 is TGCGCCAGCAGTGAGGGACAGAATCATGGCTACATCTTC. Its protein is CASSEGQNHGYIF.

J is TRBJ2-1 and V is TRBV5-4; the match to TRBD2 covers 7 bases. With 4 bases clipped from V and 14 bases from J, the junction kept 12 bases outside the gene matches. The CDR3 extends over 13 amino acids. CDR1 and CDR2 (germline): SGHNT, YYREEE (reference sequence). The CDR3 sequence is CASSLAVEAWEFF. The CDR3 nucleotides are TGTGCCAGCAGCCTAGCGGTAGAGGCCTGGGAGTTCTTC.

This rearrangement joins TRBV6-5 to TRBJ2-2; tentatively, D is TRBD1 (6 bases). V lost 0 bases and J 3 bases, leaving 11 bases between the germline ends. CDR3 length equals 16 residues. The germline gives CDR1 MNHEY, CDR2 SVGAGI. The CDR3 region has the DNA TGTGCCAGCAGTTACTCGAGTCAGGGGTACACCGGGGAGCTGTTTTTT. The encoded protein is CASSYSSQGYTGELFF.

This clonotype turned up a few times. V and J are TRBV9 and TRBJ2-3; D is undetermined. Trimming took 2 bases from V and 3 from J, leaving 16 bases between them. Germline CDR1 reads SGDLS; CDR2 reads YYNGEE. The CDR3 contains 16 residues. As DNA, the CDR3 is TGTGCCAGCAGCGTGAACATGGGTCTATTTACAGATACGCAGTATTTT. Translated, it gives CASSVNMGLFTDTQYF.

This clonotype was detected a few times. The CDR3: CATSDSKSSNQPQHF. The CDR3 coding sequence is TGTGCCACCAGTGATTCCAAGTCGAGCAATCAGCCCCAGCATTTT. The V call is TRBV24-1, the J call TRBJ1-5, with D hard to call. CDR3 size: 15 residues. The ends were cut back, 2 bases at V and 1 base at J, with 8 bases in the middle. From germline, CDR1 is KGHDR and CDR2 SFDVKD.

This chain joins TRBV28 and TRBJ2-2; D call uncertain. The CDR3 contains 13 residues. V gave up 3 bases and J gave up 6 bases, with 8 bases separating them. Germline CDR1 MDHEN, CDR2 SYDVKM. Here the CDR3 reads CASSFRVSGELFF. The CDR3 DNA reads TGTGCCAGCAGTTTTCGGGTCTCCGGGGAGCTGTTTTTT.

This clonotype has only a few counts. The chain carries TRBV12-3 or TRBV12-4 and TRBJ1-1; TRBD1 matches at 7 bases. With V trimmed by 6 bases and J by 8 bases, 12 bases remained unmatched. The CDR3 contains 14 residues. Here the CDR3 DNA reads TGTGCCAGCAGAGCCCGTGGACAGGCCACAGAAGCTTTCTTT. Translated: CASRARGQATEAFF.

This clonotype occurred a few times. The V and J genes are TRBV7-6 and TRBJ2-1, with 12 positions matching TRBD2. The ends lost 1 base at V and 8 bases at J; junction bases unmatched: 3. From germline, CDR1 is SGHVS and CDR2 FNYEAQ. The CDR3 length is 15 residues. The CDR3 reads CASSLELAGGYEQFF. In DNA form, the CDR3 reads TGTGCCAGCAGCTTAGAACTAGCGGGGGGCTATGAGCAGTTCTTC.

This clonotype was seen more than once but under ten times. The chain is built from TRBV6-1 and TRBJ2-2; D is ambiguous. Germline assignment: CDR1 MNHNS and CDR2 SASEGT. Trimming removed 1 base at V and 7 bases at J, with 10 bases between. This CDR3 has 14 residues. The CDR3 bases are TGTGCCAGCAGTGAAGACAGCCCTTACGGGGAGCTGTTTTTT. Translated: CASSEDSPYGELFF.

This chain links TRBV27 with TRBJ2-3; TRBD2 agrees at 13 bases. The ends lost 5 bases at V and 4 bases at J; junction bases unmatched: 6. Germline V CDR1 and CDR2: MNHEY, SMNVEV (reference sequence). This CDR3 spans 16 amino acids. In nucleotides, the CDR3 is TGTGCCAGCAGTCCGGTGACTAGCGGGGGGTCAGATACGCAGTATTTT. Protein: CASSPVTSGGSDTQYF.

The chain links TRBV7-4 to TRBJ2-3, with 9 bases fitting TRBD1. This CDR3 spans 18 amino acids. Germline V gene data show CDR1 as SGHVT and CDR2 as SQSDAQ. The V and J ends lost 6 bases and 1 base, in that order; junction bases with no gene match: 14. The CDR3 sequence: CASRGTGRARLGTDTQYF. CDR3 in DNA: TGTGCCAGCAGGGGGACAGGGCGAGCCCGGCTCGGCACAGATACGCAGTATTTT.

The chain employs TRBV28 and TRBJ2-7; D remains unclear. Germline lookup yields CDR1 MDHEN and CDR2 SYDVKM. V lost 5 bases and J lost 6, with 14 bases in between. The CDR3 runs to 13 residues. CDR3 sequence reads: CASSPIGPGEQYV. Written as DNA, the CDR3 is TGTGCCAGCAGTCCTATTGGGCCGGGCGAGCAGTACGTC.

The V and J genes are TRBV7-4 and TRBJ2-1; TRBD2 aligns across 7 bases. Germline V gives CDR1 SGHVT, CDR2 SQSDAQ. Trimming took 5 bases from V and 8 from J; bases not matched to a gene: 6. The CDR3 runs to 13 residues. The CDR3 nucleotides read TGTGCCAGCAGCCCCCGGGGGGAGGATGAGCAGTTCTTC. It encodes CASSPRGEDEQFF.

This clonotype was detected a few times. This chain's CDR3 is CASSLDLGSNQPQHF. The CDR3 DNA reads TGTGCCAGCAGCTTGGACCTGGGTAGCAATCAGCCCCAGCATTTT. This chain connects TRBV7-8 to TRBJ1-5; D ambiguous. V lost 3 bases and J 0 bases, leaving 9 bases between the germline ends. This CDR3 spans 15 amino acids. CDR1 is SGHVS, CDR2 FQNEAQ, per germline.

The chain is built from TRBV7-6 and TRBJ1-1, with D possibly TRBD1 on 5 matching bases. The length of the CDR3 is 14 residues. The germline V and J ends were trimmed by 4 bases and 6 bases, with 15 bases remaining between them. Germline CDR1 reads SGHVS; CDR2 reads FNYEAQ. CDR3 coding DNA: TGTGCCAGCAGCTCGCGGACAAGGAATCCTGAAGCTTTCTTT. It encodes CASSSRTRNPEAFF.

As for this clonotype: Given a much more abundant clone one base away, this may be a read error. The chain combines TRBV7-2 with TRBJ2-1; D unresolved. The CDR3 covers 12 residues. From germline, CDR1 is SGHTA and CDR2 FQGNSA. In DNA form, the CDR3 reads TGTGCCAACAGCCTTTTCGTCGATGAGCAGTTCTTC. It encodes CANSLFVDEQFF.

At least ten counts were recorded for this clonotype. The chain recombines TRBV7-6 with TRBJ1-2, with 7 bases matching TRBD1. CDR1 and CDR2 (germline): SGHVS, FNYEAQ. J gave up 3 bases and V 5 bases, and 6 bases lay outside the gene matches. This CDR3 comprises 14 residues. The CDR3 loop is CASSPRGGDYGYTF. The CDR3 DNA reads as TGTGCCAGCAGCCCGAGAGGGGGCGACTATGGCTACACCTTC.

The chain is built from TRBV7-2 and TRBJ1-2; 10 bases agree with TRBD1. The junction had 11 bases not matched to a gene; V was cut back by 5 bases and J by 2 bases. The CDR3 extends over 17 amino acids. Germline V gene lookup returns CDR1 SGHTA and CDR2 FQGNSA. CDR3 sequence reads: CASSHPFRDRGNYGYTF. CDR3 in DNA: TGTGCCAGCAGCCATCCGTTTCGGGACAGGGGAAACTATGGCTACACCTTC.

This clonotype was seen ten or more times. J is TRBJ2-1 and V is TRBV7-2; D ambiguous. Per the germline V gene, CDR1 is SGHTA and CDR2 is FQGNSA. This CDR3 comprises 14 residues. V was pared by 1 base and J by 3 bases, with 7 bases between. The CDR3 sequence is CASSLVLNYNEQFF. Here the CDR3 DNA reads TGTGCCAGCAGCTTAGTTCTAAACTACAATGAGCAGTTCTTC.

The V gene is TRBV5-4, the J gene TRBJ2-1; D tentatively reads TRBD1 or TRBD2 (5 bases each). CDR1 and CDR2 from the germline V gene are SGHNT and YYREEE (reference sequence). The V and J ends lost 3 bases and 0 bases respectively, with 10 bases between them. This CDR3 has 15 amino acids. The CDR3 loop reads CASSWGINSYNEQFF. In DNA, the CDR3 is TGTGCCAGCAGCTGGGGGATAAACTCCTACAATGAGCAGTTCTTC.

This clonotype was seen more than once but under ten times. The J gene is TRBJ1-6, the V gene TRBV19; 8 bases agree with TRBD1. J gave up 5 bases and V 2 bases, and 2 bases lay outside the gene matches. CDR1 and CDR2 (germline): LNHDA, SQIVND (reference sequence). The CDR3 length is 15 residues. The CDR3 DNA reads as TGTGCCAGTAGTATAACAGGGGGTCATAATTCACCCCTCCACTTT. It encodes CASSITGGHNSPLHF.

This clonotype showed up just a few times. The junction does not match germline at one end; this may be a read error. The CDR3 sequence is CASSGGSVAGDDQFF. The CDR3 region has the DNA TGTGCCAGCAGCGGCGGATCTGTAGCGGGGGATGATCAGTTCTTC. This rearrangement joins TRBV7-8 to TRBJ2-1; TRBD2 agrees at 9 bases. The CDR3 is made up of 15 amino acids. The germline gives CDR1 SGHVS, CDR2 FQNEAQ.

DNA of the CDR3: TGTGCCAGCTTGGGGGACACAGATACGCAGTATTTT. Protein product: CASLGDTDTQYF. The chain links TRBV18 to TRBJ2-3; D is perhaps TRBD1 or TRBD2 (5 bases each). The CDR3 loop spans 12 amino acids. Deletions cut 7 bases from V and 2 bases from J, with 7 bases between. Germline CDR1 is KGHSH and CDR2 is LQKENI.

This sequence joins TRBV9 and TRBJ1-2; perhaps TRBD1 as D (5 bases). Germline CDR1 and CDR2: SGDLS and YYNGEE. This CDR3 region has 15 residues. V dropped 2 bases and J dropped 0 bases, with 11 bases sitting between them. The DNA for the CDR3 is TGTGCCAGCAGCGTGCAGGGTAGGGCTAACTATGGCTACACCTTC. The encoded protein is CASSVQGRANYGYTF.

This clonotype appeared once. A much bigger clone sits one base away, suggesting this may be a read error. V gene TRBV7-2 combines with J gene TRBJ1-4, with D possibly being TRBD1 (5 bases). Germline assignment: CDR1 SGHTA and CDR2 FQGNSA. The germline V and J ends were trimmed by 2 bases and 8 bases, with 12 bases remaining between them. There are 14 residues in the CDR3. Here the CDR3 reads CASSLWGLEEKLFF. The CDR3 bases are TGTGCCAGCAGCTTATGGGGCCTAGAGGAAAAACTGTTTTTT.

In its sample, this clonotype was seen a few times. This chain links TRBV9 with TRBJ2-1; 9 bases are a match to TRBD2. Germline CDR1 and CDR2: SGDLS and YYNGEE. This CDR3 spans 14 amino acids. The V gene end was trimmed by 8 bases and the J gene end by 4 bases; junction bases not matched to a gene: 7. CDR3 region: CASATAGGYNEQFF. In DNA form, the CDR3 reads TGTGCCAGTGCCACAGCGGGGGGATACAATGAGCAGTTCTTC.

Many counts were recorded for this clonotype. The chain uses TRBV7-9 and TRBJ2-3, with D maybe TRBD1 (6 bases). Deletions cut 5 bases from V and 1 base from J, with 16 bases between. This CDR3 has 16 amino acids. Germline-derived CDR1 and CDR2 are SEHNR and FQNEAQ (reference sequence). This chain's CDR3 is CASSPFRDTRTDTQYF. In DNA, the CDR3 is TGTGCCAGCAGCCCCTTCCGGGACACCCGCACAGATACGCAGTATTTT.

Only a few counts were recorded for this clonotype. The V call is TRBV7-9, the J call TRBJ2-5, with D perhaps TRBD1 or TRBD2 (5 bases each). Trimming took 4 bases from V and 2 from J, leaving 17 bases between them. Germline V gene sequence: CDR1 SEHNR, CDR2 FQNEAQ (reference sequence). The CDR3 consists of 16 residues. The CDR3 DNA is TGTGCCAGCAGCTACATACCGGGACGGGGACAAGAGACCCAGTACTTC. Translation gives CASSYIPGRGQETQYF.

The chain joins TRBV6-8 to TRBJ2-2; tentative D call: TRBD1 (6 bases). CDR3 size: 15 residues. With 5 bases removed from V and 4 bases from J, the gap between germline ends came to 14 bases. Germline CDR1 and CDR2: MNHGY and SAAAGT. The CDR3 loop is CASSTYRAATGELFF. CDR3 sequence (DNA): TGTGCCAGCAGTACATACAGGGCAGCCACCGGGGAGCTGTTTTTT.

V and J are TRBV4-3 and TRBJ1-2; a possible D gene is TRBD1 (5 bases). Trimming shortened V by 4 bases and J by 5 bases, and 17 bases separated the two germline ends. CDR3 length equals 15 residues. The V gene's germline CDR1 is LGHNA and CDR2 YSLEER. The CDR3: CASSLRARETYGYTF. CDR3 coding DNA: TGCGCCAGCAGCCTGAGGGCCAGGGAGACATATGGCTACACCTTC.

Details on this clonotype: Sequence at one end of the junction differs from germline and may be a read error. The V and J genes are TRBV6-5 and TRBJ1-1; TRBD1 matches at 8 bases. This CDR3 comprises 16 residues. Germline V gene data show CDR1 as MNHEY and CDR2 as SVGAGI. The DNA for the CDR3 is TGTGCCAGCAGTTCGGACAGGGCCACAGGGAACACTGAAGTTTTCTTT. Encoded protein: CASSSDRATGNTEVFF.